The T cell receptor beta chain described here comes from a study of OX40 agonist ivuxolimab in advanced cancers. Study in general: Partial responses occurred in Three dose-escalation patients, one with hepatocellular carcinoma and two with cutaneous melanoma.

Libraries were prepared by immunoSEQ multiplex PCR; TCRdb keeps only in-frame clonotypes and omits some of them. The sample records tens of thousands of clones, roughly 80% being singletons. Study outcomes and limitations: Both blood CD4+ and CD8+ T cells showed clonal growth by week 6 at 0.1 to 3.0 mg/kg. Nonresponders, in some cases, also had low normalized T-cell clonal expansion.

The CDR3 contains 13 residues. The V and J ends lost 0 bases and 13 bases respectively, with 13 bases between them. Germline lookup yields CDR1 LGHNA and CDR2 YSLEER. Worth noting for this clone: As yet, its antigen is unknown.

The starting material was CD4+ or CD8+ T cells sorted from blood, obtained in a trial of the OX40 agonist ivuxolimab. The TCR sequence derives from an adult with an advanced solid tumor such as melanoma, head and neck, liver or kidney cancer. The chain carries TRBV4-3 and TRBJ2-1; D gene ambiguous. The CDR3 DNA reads TGCGCCAGCAGCCAAGAGTCAGTCTCCGTACAGTTCTTC. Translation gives CASSQESVSVQFF.